This passage covers 18 T cell receptor beta chains from one sample sequenced in a study of blood T cell repertoires in COVID-19. Assay: immunoSEQ multiplex PCR; the TCRdb copy retains only in-frame clones and omits some. The data hold 180,000 or so clones, with over 75% observed a single time. The sequenced material came from PBMCs or T cells enriched from blood (not recorded which). The receptors stem from a man aged 50-59 years who had recovered from COVID-19.

CDR3 bases: TGTGCCAGCAGCCTAGACAGGAATCAGCCCCAGCATTTT. Amino acids: CASSLDRNQPQHF. The chain combines TRBV28 with TRBJ1-5, with a possible D match to TRBD1 (6 bases). This CDR3 spans 13 amino acids. Trimming removed 6 bases from V and 4 bases from J, with 10 bases in between. The germline V gene has CDR1 MDHEN and CDR2 SYDVKM.

V is TRBV14 and J is TRBJ1-2, with 7 bases fitting TRBD1. This CDR3 spans 15 amino acids. In germline, CDR1 is SGHDN, CDR2 FVKESK. V was pared by 3 bases and J by 2 bases, with 6 bases of the junction left unmatched. CDR3 sequence: CASSHRQGFNYGYTF. The CDR3 coding sequence is TGTGCCAGCAGCCATAGACAGGGCTTCAACTATGGCTACACCTTC.

The V gene is TRBV14, the J gene TRBJ1-6; D may be TRBD1 (6 bases). The CDR3 consists of 15 residues. Germline CDR1 reads SGHDN; CDR2 reads FVKESK. V was pared by 0 bases and J by 10 bases, with 13 bases between. CDR3 residues: CASSQDPPGVSPLHF. The CDR3 DNA reads as TGTGCCAGCAGCCAAGACCCGCCAGGGGTCTCACCCCTCCACTTT.

V is TRBV30 and J is TRBJ1-3; unclear D gene. Trimming pared 5 bases from V and 0 bases from J, leaving 8 bases between. Germline V gene sequence: CDR1 GTSNPN, CDR2 SVGIG (reference sequence). CDR3 length equals 13 residues. Here the CDR3 DNA reads TGTGCCTGGCGCTTGAGCTCTGGAAACACCATATATTTT. This encodes CAWRLSSGNTIYF. Using reference TRBV30 and TRBJ1-3 for the parts outside the CDR3, the full variable domain is SQTIHQWPATLVQPVGSPLSLECTVEGTSNPNLYWYRQAAGRGLQLLFYSVGIGQISSEVPQNLSASRPQDRQFILSSKKLLLSDSGFYLCAWRLSSGNTIYFGEGSWLTVV.

This clone was observed a handful of times. The rearrangement links TRBV3-1 (or the pseudogene TRBV3-2) to TRBJ1-1; D ambiguous. The V end was cut by 2 bases, the J end by 3 bases, with 10 bases between. The CDR3 has 14 amino acids. CDR1 is LGHDT, CDR2 YNNKEL, per germline (reference sequence). The CDR3 reads CASSQTSGDTEAFF. The DNA of the CDR3 is TGTGCCAGCAGCCAAACATCAGGTGACACTGAAGCTTTCTTT.

The genes are TRBV5-6 and TRBJ2-4; no reliable D call. The CDR3 sequence is 14 residues long. The V gene's germline CDR1 is SGHDT and CDR2 YYEEEE. Trimming took 6 bases from V and 0 from J, leaving 10 bases between them. The CDR3 protein is CASTPLGAKNIQYF. CDR3 bases: TGTGCCAGCACCCCCCTCGGAGCCAAAAACATTCAGTACTTC.

The chain combines TRBV30 with TRBJ1-5, with D possibly matching TRBD1 (5 bases). The CDR3 length is 14 residues. The V gene lost 2 bases and the J gene lost 4 bases, with 12 bases spanning the gap. Germline V gene sequence: CDR1 GTSNPN, CDR2 SVGIG (reference sequence). The CDR3 DNA follows: TGTGCCTGGAGTAACGGGGGAGGGAATCAGCCCCAGCATTTT. Encoded protein: CAWSNGGGNQPQHF.

This clone was counted between two and nine times. The V call is TRBV6-5, the J call TRBJ1-2; the match to TRBD1 covers 9 bases. This CDR3 comprises 15 residues. Germline loops: CDR1 MNHEY, CDR2 SVGAGI. Unmatched junction bases numbered 7, after V lost 3 bases and J lost 5 bases. CDR3: CASSYLQGAGYGYTF. The CDR3 nucleotides read TGTGCCAGCAGTTATCTACAGGGGGCTGGTTATGGCTACACCTTC.

The chain uses TRBV28 and TRBJ1-1; perhaps TRBD1 as D (5 bases). The germline V and J ends were trimmed by 1 base and 5 bases, with 11 bases remaining between them. The germline gives CDR1 MDHEN, CDR2 SYDVKM. The CDR3 is 14 amino acids. The CDR3 sequence is CASSLSPEGTEAFF. CDR3 in DNA: TGTGCCAGCAGTTTATCCCCGGAGGGGACTGAAGCTTTCTTT. Full variable domain (missing parts from reference TRBV28 and TRBJ1-1): DVKVTQSSRYLVKRTGEKVFLECVQDMDHENMFWYRQDPGLGLRLIYFSYDVKMKEKGDIPEGYSVSREKKERFSLILESASTNQTSMYLCASSLSPEGTEAFFGQGTRLTVV.

For the CDR3, the DNA is TGTGCCAGCAGCTTGGAGTGGAGTAATTCACCCCTCCACTTT. This translates into CASSLEWSNSPLHF. The gene calls are TRBV5-4 and TRBJ1-6; no clear D. The CDR3 runs 14 residues. The germline V gene encodes CDR1 SGHNT and CDR2 YYREEE (reference sequence). Deletions cut 0 bases from V and 6 bases from J, with 7 bases between.

In the case of this clone: Germline and junction disagree at one end, which may indicate a read error. The chain links TRBV10-3 to TRBJ2-5, with 7 bases aligning to TRBD2. The CDR3 has 14 residues. CDR1 is ENHRY and CDR2 is SYGVKD in the germline V gene. CDR3 sequence (DNA): TGTGCCATCAGGGAGTCGGGGGAGGGAGAGACCCAGTACTTC. Translated, it gives CAIRESGEGETQYF.

The rearrangement joins TRBV28 to TRBJ2-1; 7 bases line up with TRBD2. The germline CDR1 and CDR2 sequences are MDHEN and SYDVKM. Trimming removed 5 bases from V and 7 bases from J; junction bases left unmatched: 11. The CDR3 is 15 residues long. CDR3 region: CASSQTSRPRNEQFF. The CDR3 nucleotides are TGTGCCAGCAGTCAGACTAGCCGCCCTCGGAATGAGCAGTTCTTC.

In this sample, this clone turned up a few times. The chain joins TRBV2 to TRBJ2-2; 8 bases line up with TRBD1. The CDR3 length is 15 residues. V lost 3 bases and J lost 7; bases outside the gene matches: 7. The germline V gene encodes CDR1 SNHLY and CDR2 FYNNEI. CDR3: CASSDLRGLNGELFF. Here the CDR3 DNA reads TGTGCCAGCAGTGATCTCAGGGGGCTTAACGGGGAGCTGTTTTTT.

This clone was seen a single time. The gene calls are TRBV30 and TRBJ1-5, with 7 nucleotides matching TRBD1. CDR1 is GTSNPN, CDR2 SVGIG, per germline (reference sequence). Germline trimming cut 2 bases from V and 0 bases from J; bases unmatched to any gene: 10. This CDR3 contains 17 residues. The CDR3 here is CAWSTFRDSVSNQPQHF. The CDR3 DNA is TGTGCCTGGAGTACCTTCCGGGACAGTGTTAGCAATCAGCCCCAGCATTTT. Combining the CDR3 with reference TRBV30 and TRBJ1-5 gives the whole variable domain SQTIHQWPATLVQPVGSPLSLECTVEGTSNPNLYWYRQAAGRGLQLLFYSVGIGQISSEVPQNLSASRPQDRQFILSSKKLLLSDSGFYLCAWSTFRDSVSNQPQHFGDGTRLSIL.

This clone occurred a few times. Other DNA sequences in this sample translate to the same CDR3. The chain links TRBV24-1 to TRBJ2-2; TRBD2 is a possible D gene (5 bases). From germline, CDR1 is KGHDR and CDR2 SFDVKD. The CDR3 extends over 12 amino acids. Trimming stripped 5 bases from V and 6 bases from J, with 6 bases between. The DNA of the CDR3 is TGTGCCACCAGTGGCGGGCCCGGGGAGCTGTTTTTT. Translating gives CATSGGPGELFF.

The chain has TRBV5-6 and TRBJ1-2; 9 bases are a match to TRBD1. Germline V CDR1 and CDR2: SGHDT, YYEEEE. The CDR3 is 14 residues long. V was clipped by 0 bases and J by 6 bases; unmatched bases: 3. CDR3 in amino acids: CASSLDDRGNGYTF. In nucleotides, the CDR3 is TGTGCCAGCAGCTTGGATGACAGGGGGAATGGCTACACCTTC.

The gene calls are TRBV7-8 and TRBJ1-1; D perhaps matches TRBD1 (6 bases). Trimming removed 4 bases from V and 0 bases from J, with 12 bases in between. The germline V gene encodes CDR1 SGHVS and CDR2 FQNEAQ. CDR3 length: 15 amino acids. The CDR3 is CASSSQGTMNTEAFF. The CDR3 coding sequence is TGTGCCAGCAGCTCACAGGGCACCATGAACACTGAAGCTTTCTTT.

To note about this clone: This sample also contains other DNA sequences that code for the same CDR3. The rearrangement joins TRBV7-6 to TRBJ1-1, with 7 nucleotides matching TRBD1. Germline V CDR1 and CDR2: SGHVS, FNYEAQ. Losses at the gene ends were 3 bases for V and 4 bases for J; bases not matched to a gene: 5. This CDR3 comprises 14 residues. The CDR3 DNA is TGTGCCAGCAGCTTGAACAGGGGTTCCACTGAAGCTTTCTTT. It codes for CASSLNRGSTEAFF.